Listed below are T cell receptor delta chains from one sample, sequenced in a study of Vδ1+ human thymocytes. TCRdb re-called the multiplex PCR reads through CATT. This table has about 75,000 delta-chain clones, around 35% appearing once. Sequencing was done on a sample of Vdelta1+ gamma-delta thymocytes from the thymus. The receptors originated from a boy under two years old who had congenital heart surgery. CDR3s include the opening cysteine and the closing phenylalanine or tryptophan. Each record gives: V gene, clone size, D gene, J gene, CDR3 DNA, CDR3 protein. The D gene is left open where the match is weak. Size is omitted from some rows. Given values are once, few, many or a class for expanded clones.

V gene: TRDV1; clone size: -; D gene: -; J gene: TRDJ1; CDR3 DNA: TGTGCTCTTGGGGAACTACGGGCCTTCCTACCCCCTACTACCATACTGGGGGAGTCTTACACCGATAAACTCATCTTT; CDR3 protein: CALGELRAFLPPTTILGESYTDKLIF
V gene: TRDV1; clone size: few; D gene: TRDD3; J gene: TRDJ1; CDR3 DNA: TGTGCTCTTGGGGAACTTAGATCCACTCAAGTCCTTTACTGGGGATCAACCGATAAACTCATCTTT; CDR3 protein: CALGELRSTQVLYWGSTDKLIF
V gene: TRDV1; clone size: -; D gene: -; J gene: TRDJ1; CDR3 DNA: TGTGCTCTTGGGTTTCGAACCGAATTTCTTCCGCGAAGAAGGGGGAACACCGATAAACTCATCTTT; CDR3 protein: CALGFRTEFLPRRRGNTDKLIF
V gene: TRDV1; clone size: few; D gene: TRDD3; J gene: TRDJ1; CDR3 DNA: TGTGCTCTTGGGGAAAGGGAATGCCTACGAGGTACTGGGGGATACTTCGCCCGGCATCTTTGCACCGATAAACTCATCTTT; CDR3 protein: CALGERECLRGTGGYFARHLCTDKLIF
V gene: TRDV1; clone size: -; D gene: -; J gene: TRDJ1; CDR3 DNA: TGTGCTCTTGGGGGCGCCTTTCCCCCTTGGTGGCAGACCGATAAACTCATCTTT; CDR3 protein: CALGGAFPPWWQTDKLIF
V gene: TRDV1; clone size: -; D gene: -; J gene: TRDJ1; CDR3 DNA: TGTGCTCTTGGGGAAGGCCCGCCCGGGGAAAAACTCATCTTT; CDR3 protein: CALGEGPPGEKLIF
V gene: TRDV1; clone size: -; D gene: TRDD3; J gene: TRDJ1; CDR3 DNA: TGTGCTCTTGGGGAACTCGCGAACTCCTCTCCCGGAGCCTGGGGGATACGGGGCACCGATAAACTCATCTTT; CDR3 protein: CALGELANSSPGAWGIRGTDKLIF
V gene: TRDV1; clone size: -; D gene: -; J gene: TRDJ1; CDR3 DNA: TGTGCTCTTGGGGCGCCGTCCTACCCGGTGGGCCGCGATAAACTCATCTTT; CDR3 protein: CALGAPSYPVGRDKLIF
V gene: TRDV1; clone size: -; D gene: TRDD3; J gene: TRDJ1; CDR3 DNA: TGTGCTCTTGGGGAACTTCCCTGCTGGGGGATACCCTGTACAGTCTACGTGTACACCGATAAACTCATCTTT; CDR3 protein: CALGELPCWGIPCTVYVYTDKLIF
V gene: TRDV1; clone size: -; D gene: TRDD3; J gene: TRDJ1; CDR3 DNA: TGTGCTCTTGGGGAAGCAAGGGGGATACGCTACACCGATAAACTCATCTTT; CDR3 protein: CALGEARGIRYTDKLIF
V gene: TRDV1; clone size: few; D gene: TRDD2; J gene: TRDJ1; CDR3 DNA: TGTGCTCTTGGGCTCCCTCGCCTTCCTACGGCGGACTGGATCGATAAACTCATCTTT; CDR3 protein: CALGLPRLPTADWIDKLIF
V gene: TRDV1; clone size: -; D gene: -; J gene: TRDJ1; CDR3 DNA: TGTGCTCTTGGGGAAGCCGTCCCGCTACGGCCTATTGCGTCCTCGGATAAACTCATCTTT; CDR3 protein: CALGEAVPLRPIASSDKLIF
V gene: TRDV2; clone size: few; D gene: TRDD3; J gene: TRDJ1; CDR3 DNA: TGTGCCACCGGCTGTTCTACCCTACTGGGGGACCGGTACACCGATAAACTCATCTTT; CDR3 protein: CATGCSTLLGDRYTDKLIF
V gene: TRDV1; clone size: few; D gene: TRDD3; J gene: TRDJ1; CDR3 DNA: TGTGCTCTTGGGGAATTTACCGTGCTGGGGGATAAGGCCGATAAACTCATCTTT; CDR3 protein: CALGEFTVLGDKADKLIF
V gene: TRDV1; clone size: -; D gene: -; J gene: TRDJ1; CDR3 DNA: TGTGCTCTTGGGGAACGGTTACACCCCCAACACCGGGTGTGGGGGGACACCGATAAACTCATCTTT; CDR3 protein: CALGERLHPQHRVWGDTDKLIF
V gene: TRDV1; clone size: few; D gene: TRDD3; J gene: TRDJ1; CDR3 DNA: TGTGCTCTTGGGGAAAATTTACCCCTTCCATACTGGGGGACGACCCACACCGATAAACTCATCTTT; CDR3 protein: CALGENLPLPYWGTTHTDKLIF
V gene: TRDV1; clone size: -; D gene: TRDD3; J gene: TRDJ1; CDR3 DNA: TGTGCTCTTGGGGAACGGGGCCGTACTGGGGGGTACACCGATAAACTCATCTTT; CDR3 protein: CALGERGRTGGYTDKLIF
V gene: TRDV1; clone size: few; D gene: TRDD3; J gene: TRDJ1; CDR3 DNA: TGTGCTCTTGGGGACTCAAGGGGGATCTACACCGATAAACTCATCTTT; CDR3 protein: CALGDSRGIYTDKLIF
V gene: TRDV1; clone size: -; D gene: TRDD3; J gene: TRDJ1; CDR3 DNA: TGTGCTCTTGGGAAACCGTTGTCCATTGCTGGGGGATTTGGTCCTTCCGATAAACTCATCTTT; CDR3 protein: CALGKPLSIAGGFGPSDKLIF
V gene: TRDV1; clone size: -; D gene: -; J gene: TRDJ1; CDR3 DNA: TGTGCTCTTGGGGAACTTAGGCGAGACGATAGGGAGCCGTACACCGATAAACTCATCTTT; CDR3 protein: CALGELRRDDREPYTDKLIF
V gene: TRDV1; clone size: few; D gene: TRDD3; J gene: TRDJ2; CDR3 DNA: TGTGCTCTTGGGGAACGACCCTTCAGGGATACGGGAGCACAACTCTTCTTT; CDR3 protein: CALGERPFRDTGAQLFF
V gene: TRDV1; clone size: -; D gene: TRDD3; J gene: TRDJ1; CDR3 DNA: TGTGCTCTTGGATTCCGTCCTCTACGATTTACTGGGGGATATGGGTCGATTATCACCGATAAACTCATCTTT; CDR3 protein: CALGFRPLRFTGGYGSIITDKLIF
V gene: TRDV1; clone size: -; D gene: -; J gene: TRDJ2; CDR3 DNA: TGTGCTCTTGGGGAAGGGCCTTCGTCGTGGACAGCACAACTCTTCTTT; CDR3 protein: CALGEGPSSWTAQLFF
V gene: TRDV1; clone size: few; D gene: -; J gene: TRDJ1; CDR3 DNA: TGTGCTCTTGGGGAACCACTAACTTCCAGCGTAACCGATAAACTCATCTTT; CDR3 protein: CALGEPLTSSVTDKLIF
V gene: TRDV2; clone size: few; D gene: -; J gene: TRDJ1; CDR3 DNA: TGTGCCTGTGACACGAGTTATGCGCCGAGGGTGGGGGTTCCGTACACCGATAAACTCATCTTT; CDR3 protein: CACDTSYAPRVGVPYTDKLIF